A single count supports the clone carrying this T cell receptor (beta chain). This entry comes from a study of blood T cell repertoires in COVID-19. The wider study: The United States, Italy and Spain were the sources of the acute and convalescent COVID-19 samples. PBMCs, B-cell-depleted T cells, or T cells were the source of the cDNA or gDNA that made up the material.

The CDR3 sequence is 14 residues long. Germline CDR1 and CDR2: MNHEY and SVGAGI. Trimming stripped 5 bases from V and 3 bases from J, with 14 bases between. Original data processing: Amplified reference gene primers provided the basis for estimating nucleated cell counts. Assay used: immunoSEQ multiplex PCR; TCRdb lists only in-frame clones, some missing. D and trimming come from the DNA, and the V and J calls and clone size come from that table. The sample holds under 450,000 clones, around 87% seen once. Symptom resolution, clearance, or two negative PCRs marked the recovered donors of Cohort 3. The specimen was PBMCs or T cells enriched from blood (not recorded which). The chain couples TRBV6-5 to TRBJ2-7; possible D gene TRBD1, 6 bases. This sequence was found in a man aged 25-45 years who had recovered from COVID-19. CDR3 protein: CASSRTGSFYEQYF. The CDR3 DNA reads TGTGCCAGCAGTCGCACAGGGTCTTTCTACGAGCAGTACTTC.